The 3 T cell receptor beta chains reported below all come from one sample, sequenced in a study of response to subunit inactivated influenza vaccine. TCRdb passed the RT-PCR reads through MiXCR, listing each CDR3 protein once. Among roughly 500,000 distinct CDR3 sequences listed, 25% were seen once. The sequences come from CD4+ T cells sorted from PBMCs, collected around 5 days after vaccination. The origin of the receptors is a man aged 50 or older who received an inactivated influenza vaccine.

The chain uses TRBV5-1 and TRBJ2-1, with D perhaps matching TRBD2 (6 bases). The CDR3 runs 13 residues. CDR1 SGHRS and CDR2 YFSETQ come from the germline V gene. V was cut by 6 bases and J by 9 bases, with 16 bases left in between. In nucleotides, the CDR3 is TGCGCCAGCAAGGATAGCGGAGCCCCTGAGCAGTTCTTC. Translating it yields CASKDSGAPEQFF.

V and J are TRBV29-1 and TRBJ1-2; no reliable D call. This CDR3 is built from 10 residues. Germline-derived CDR1 and CDR2 are SQVTM and ANQGSEA. V lost 0 bases and J lost 7, with 3 bases in between. CDR3 in DNA: TGCAGCGTTGAAGAAAGTGGCTACACCTTC. This gives the protein CSVEESGYTF.

This chain connects TRBV28 to TRBJ2-7, with 13 bases fitting TRBD2. The CDR3 spans 15 residues. The germline V gene encodes CDR1 MDHEN and CDR2 SYDVKM. V shed 6 bases, J shed 3 bases, and the junction held 5 bases outside the gene matches. The CDR3 loop is CASRRTSGSYYEQYF. CDR3 nucleotide sequence: TGTGCCAGCAGGCGGACTAGCGGGAGCTACTACGAGCAGTACTTC.